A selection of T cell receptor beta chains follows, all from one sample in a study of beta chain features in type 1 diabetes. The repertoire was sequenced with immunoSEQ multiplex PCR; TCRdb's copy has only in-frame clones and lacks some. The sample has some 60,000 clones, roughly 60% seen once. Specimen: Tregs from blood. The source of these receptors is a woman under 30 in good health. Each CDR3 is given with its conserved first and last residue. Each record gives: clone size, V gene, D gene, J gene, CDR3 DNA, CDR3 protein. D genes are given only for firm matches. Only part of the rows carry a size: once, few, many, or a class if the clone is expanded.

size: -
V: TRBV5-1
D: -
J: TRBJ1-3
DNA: TGCGCCAGCAGCTCCCCAGAACGAAACACCATATATTTT
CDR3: CASSSPERNTIYF

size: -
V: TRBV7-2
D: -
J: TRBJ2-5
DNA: TGTGCCAGCAGCGCGGGGACGCGTCAAGAGACCCAGTACTTC
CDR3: CASSAGTRQETQYF

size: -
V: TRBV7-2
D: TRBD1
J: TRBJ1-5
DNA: TGTGCCAGCAGCTTTACAGGGGTAGAACAGCCCCAGCATTTT
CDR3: CASSFTGVEQPQHF

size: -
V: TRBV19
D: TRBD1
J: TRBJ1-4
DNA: TGTGCCAGTAGTATTACAGGGGCGGCTAATGAAAAACTGTTTTTT
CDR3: CASSITGAANEKLFF

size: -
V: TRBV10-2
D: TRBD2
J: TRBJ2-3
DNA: TGCGCCAGCAGCGAAACTAGCGGGAGTATCGCAGATACGCAGTATTTT
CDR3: CASSETSGSIADTQYF

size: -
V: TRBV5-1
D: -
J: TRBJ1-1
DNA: TGCGCCAGCAGCTTGGCGGGGAGTACTGAAGCTTTCTTT
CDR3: CASSLAGSTEAFF

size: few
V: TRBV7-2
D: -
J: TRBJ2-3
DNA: TGTGCCAGCAGCTGGGTGGGTTGGCGGGAAAGCACAGATACGCAGTATTTT
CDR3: CASSWVGWRESTDTQYF

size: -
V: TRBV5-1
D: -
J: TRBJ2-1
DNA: TGCGCCAGCAGCTTAGGCGCGGGGGCTGGCAATGAGCAGTTCTTC
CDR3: CASSLGAGAGNEQFF

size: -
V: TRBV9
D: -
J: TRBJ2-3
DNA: TGTGCCAGCAGCGTAGGGCAAGATACGCAGTATTTT
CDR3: CASSVGQDTQYF

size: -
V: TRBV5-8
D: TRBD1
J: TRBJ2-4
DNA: TGTGCCAGCAGCTTCAGGGCAGGGGGCATAAACATTCAGTACTTC
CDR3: CASSFRAGGINIQYF

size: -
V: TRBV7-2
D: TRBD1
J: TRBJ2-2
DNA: TGTGCCAGCAGCTTACGGACAGGTCGGGTGGCCGGGGAGCTGTTTTTT
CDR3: CASSLRTGRVAGELFF

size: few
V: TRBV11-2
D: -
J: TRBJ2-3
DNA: TGTGCCAGCAGCCCACGGGGAGAGCCAGATACGCAGTATTTT
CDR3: CASSPRGEPDTQYF

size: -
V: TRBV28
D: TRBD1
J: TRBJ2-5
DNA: TGTGCCAGCAGTTTACCGGGACAGAGCCAAGAGACCCAGTACTTC
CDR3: CASSLPGQSQETQYF

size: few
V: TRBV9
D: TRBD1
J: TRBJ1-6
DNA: TGTGCCAGCAGCCCTTGGGACAGGAATTCACCCCTCCACTTT
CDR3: CASSPWDRNSPLHF

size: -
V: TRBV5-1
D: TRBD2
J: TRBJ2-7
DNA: TGCGCCAGCAGGGGTACGGGGGGGCGCGACGAGCAGTACTTC
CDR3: CASRGTGGRDEQYF

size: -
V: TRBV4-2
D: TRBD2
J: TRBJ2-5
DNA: TGTGCCAGCAGCCAGGGACTAGTCACTAGACTCGGAGAGACCCAGTACTTC
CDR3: CASSQGLVTRLGETQYF

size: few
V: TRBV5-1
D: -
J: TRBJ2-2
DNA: TGCGCCAGCAGAAGGAGGGGGCGCGGGGCGAACACCGGGGAGCTGTTTTTT
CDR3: CASRRRGRGANTGELFF

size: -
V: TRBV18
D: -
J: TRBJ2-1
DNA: TGTGCCAGCGCGGGCCTTTACCCGGCAAATGAGCAGTTCTTC
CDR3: CASAGLYPANEQFF

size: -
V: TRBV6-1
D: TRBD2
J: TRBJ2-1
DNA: TGTGCCAGCAGTGAAGCCGACAGGGGACTAGCGGGATGGAATGAGCAGTTCTTC
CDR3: CASSEADRGLAGWNEQFF

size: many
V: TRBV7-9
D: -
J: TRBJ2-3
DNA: TGTGCCAGCAGCTTAGGAAGAGGGATCACAGATACGCAGTATTTT
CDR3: CASSLGRGITDTQYF

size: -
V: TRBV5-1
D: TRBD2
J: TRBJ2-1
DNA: TGCGCCAGCAGATTTAGCGGGGGTTCTACCTACAATGAGCAGTTCTTC
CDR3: CASRFSGGSTYNEQFF

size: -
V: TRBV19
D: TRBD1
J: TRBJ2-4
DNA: TGTGCCAGTAGCCATACTCGGACAGGGGGTTCTCTAGCCAAAAACATTCAGTACTTC
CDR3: CASSHTRTGGSLAKNIQYF

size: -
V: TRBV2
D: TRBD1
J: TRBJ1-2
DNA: TGTGCCAGCAGTTACGACAGGGAAGGAGGCTACACCTTC
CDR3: CASSYDREGGYTF

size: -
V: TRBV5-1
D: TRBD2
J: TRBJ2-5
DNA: TGCGCCAGCAGCACTAGCGGGGAGACCCAGTACTTC
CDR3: CASSTSGETQYF

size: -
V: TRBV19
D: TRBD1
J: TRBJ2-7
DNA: TGTGCCAGTAGTATTGGGACAGCGTCCTACGAGCAGTACTTC
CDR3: CASSIGTASYEQYF

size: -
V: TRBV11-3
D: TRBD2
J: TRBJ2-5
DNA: TGTGCCAGCAGCTTTGGGACTAGCGGGGCACAAGAGACCCAGTACTTC
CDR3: CASSFGTSGAQETQYF

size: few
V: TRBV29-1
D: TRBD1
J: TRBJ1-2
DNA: TGCAGCGTTGTCAGGGGGGTAGGCCCAGCTAACTATGGCTACACCTTC
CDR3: CSVVRGVGPANYGYTF

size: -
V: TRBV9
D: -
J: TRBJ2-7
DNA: TGTGCCAGCAGCGTCGGCGGAATTCCCTACGAGCAGTACTTC
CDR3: CASSVGGIPYEQYF

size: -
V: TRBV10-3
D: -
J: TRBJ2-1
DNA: TGTGCCATCAGTGGGCTACCGGGTGGGCAGTTCTTC
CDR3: CAISGLPGGQFF

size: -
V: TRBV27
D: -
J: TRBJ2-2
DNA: TGTGCCAGCAGGGGGGGGCGCACCGGGGAGCTGTTTTTT
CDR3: CASRGGRTGELFF

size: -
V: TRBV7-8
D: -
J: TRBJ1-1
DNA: TGTGCCAGCAGCTCGAACAGGGTAAATGAAGCTTTCTTT
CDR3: CASSSNRVNEAFF

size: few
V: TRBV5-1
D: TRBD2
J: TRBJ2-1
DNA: TGCGCCAGCAGCTCCGAGGTCGGACTAGGCTACAATGAGCAGTTCTTC
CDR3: CASSSEVGLGYNEQFF

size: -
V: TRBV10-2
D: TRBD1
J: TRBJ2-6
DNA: TGCGCCAGCAGTGACCCCGGGACAGGGACCTGGGCCAACGTCCTGACTTTC
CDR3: CASSDPGTGTWANVLTF

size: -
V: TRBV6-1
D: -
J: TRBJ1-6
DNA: TGTGCCGGAGGAGGTTTCAATAATTCACCCCTCCACTTT
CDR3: CAGGGFNNSPLHF

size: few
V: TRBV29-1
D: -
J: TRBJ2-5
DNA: TGCAGCGTTGGCGGGGAAGAGACCCAGTACTTC
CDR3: CSVGGEETQYF

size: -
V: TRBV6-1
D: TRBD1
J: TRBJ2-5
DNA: TGTGCCAGCAGTGCGGGACAGGGAAGGGAGTCTCAAGAGACCCAGTACTTC
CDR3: CASSAGQGRESQETQYF

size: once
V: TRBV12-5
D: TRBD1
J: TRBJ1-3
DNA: TGTGCTAGTGGTTTGGGACAGGGTATCTCTGGAAACACCATATATTTT
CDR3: CASGLGQGISGNTIYF

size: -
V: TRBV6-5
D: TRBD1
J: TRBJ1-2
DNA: TGTGCCAGCAGTAGGACAGGCCCCTACTATGGCTACACCTTC
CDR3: CASSRTGPYYGYTF

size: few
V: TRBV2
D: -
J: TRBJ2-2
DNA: TGTGCCAGCAACGACAGGTCCTCCGGGGAGCTGTTTTTT
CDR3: CASNDRSSGELFF

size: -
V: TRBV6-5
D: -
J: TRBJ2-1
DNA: TGTGCCAGCAGTTCCACAGGGAGAGAATTCTTC
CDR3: CASSSTGREFF

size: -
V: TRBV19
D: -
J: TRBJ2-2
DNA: TGTGCCAGTAGTAGCCCCGGGGTTGGGACCGGGGAGCTGTTTTTT
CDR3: CASSSPGVGTGELFF

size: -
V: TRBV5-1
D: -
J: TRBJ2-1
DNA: TGCGCCAGCAGCCCCCGGGTGGGTAATGAGCAGTTCTTC
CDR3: CASSPRVGNEQFF

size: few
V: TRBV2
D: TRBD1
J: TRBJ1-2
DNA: TGTGCCACTCGACAGGGGAATAACTATGGCTACACCTTC
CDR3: CATRQGNNYGYTF

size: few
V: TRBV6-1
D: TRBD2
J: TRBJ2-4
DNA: TGTGCCAGCAGTGAAGGGCTAGCGGGAGCCAAAAACATTCAGTACTTC
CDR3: CASSEGLAGAKNIQYF

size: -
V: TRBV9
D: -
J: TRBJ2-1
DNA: TGTGCCAGCAGCGTAGACGGGGGGCTTGAGCAGTTCTTC
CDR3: CASSVDGGLEQFF

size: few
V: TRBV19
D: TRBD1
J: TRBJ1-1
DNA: TGTGCCAGTAGTAGGGGACAGCCGCACACTGAAGCTTTCTTT
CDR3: CASSRGQPHTEAFF